The 19 T cell receptor beta chains reported below all come from one sample, sequenced in a study of blood T cell repertoires in COVID-19. Assay used: immunoSEQ multiplex PCR; TCRdb lists only in-frame clones, some missing. The sample has around 100,000 clones; 88% are singletons. The sample taken for sequencing was peripheral blood. These receptors all come from a woman aged 55-75 years with acute or convalescent COVID-19.

The rearrangement uses TRBV6-6 and TRBJ1-1; D is ambiguous. This CDR3 region has 16 residues. Trimming removed 2 bases at V and 10 bases at J, with 23 bases between. CDR1 is MNHNY, CDR2 SVGAGI, per germline (reference sequence). CDR3: CASSYSSGSPSLGAFF. The CDR3 nucleotides are TGTGCCAGCAGTTACAGCTCGGGAAGCCCGTCGCTGGGAGCTTTCTTT.

V usage is TRBV3-1 (or the pseudogene TRBV3-2) and J usage is TRBJ2-5; D is undetermined. Looked up from germline, CDR1 is LGHDT and CDR2 is YNNKEL (reference sequence). V shed 0 bases and J shed 4 bases, with 6 bases lying between them. The CDR3 is 13 residues long. The CDR3 spells CASSQDFGETQYF. CDR3 bases: TGTGCCAGCAGCCAAGATTTCGGAGAGACCCAGTACTTC.

Here the CDR3 DNA reads TGTGCCAGCAGCTCTGGACAGGCCCGTCTCGGCTATGGCTACACCTTC. This codes for CASSSGQARLGYGYTF. V is TRBV3-1 (or the pseudogene TRBV3-2) and J is TRBJ1-2, with TRBD1 matching over 7 bases. Germline values: CDR1 LGHDT, CDR2 YNNKEL (reference sequence). V was pared by 5 bases and J by 4 bases, with 13 bases of the junction left unmatched. The CDR3 loop spans 16 amino acids.

This clone was found a few times. The chain's CDR3 is CASSVDFLPGELFF. The CDR3 DNA follows: TGTGCCAGCAGCGTGGACTTCCTCCCCGGGGAGCTGTTTTTT. The rearrangement uses TRBV9 and TRBJ2-2, with D possibly matching TRBD2 (5 bases). Germline V gene data show CDR1 as SGDLS and CDR2 as YYNGEE. The germline V and J ends were trimmed by 2 bases and 6 bases, with 11 bases remaining between them. CDR3 length equals 14 residues.

The chain joins TRBV5-1 to TRBJ2-1; 10 bases match TRBD2. The CDR3 covers 14 residues. Germline CDR1 and CDR2: SGHRS and YFSETQ. The V segment lost 6 bases and the J segment 9 bases; nucleotides outside the gene matches: 9. In DNA form, the CDR3 reads TGCGCCAGCACGCAGCGGGAGGGCTTTGGTGAGCAGTTCTTC. This encodes CASTQREGFGEQFF.

This chain links TRBV18 with TRBJ1-1; no firm D call. V lost 0 bases and J 7 bases, leaving 15 bases between the germline ends. CDR3 length equals 15 residues. Germline V lookup: CDR1 KGHSH, CDR2 LQKENI. The CDR3 sequence is CASSPPARGEGEAFF. CDR3 sequence (DNA): TGTGCCAGCTCACCACCGGCTCGGGGAGAGGGTGAAGCTTTCTTT.

The J gene is TRBJ2-1, the V gene TRBV6-5; 8 bases fit TRBD2. Germline values: CDR1 MNHEY, CDR2 SVGAGI. V was clipped by 5 bases and J by 10 bases; unmatched bases: 10. The CDR3 runs to 14 residues. The CDR3 bases are TGTGCCAGCAGTCCCCCCGGGGGGGCAAGGGAGCAGTTCTTC. Its protein product is CASSPPGGAREQFF.

The gene calls are TRBV6-4 and TRBJ2-2; D possibly corresponds to TRBD1 (5 bases). V shed 7 bases and J shed 3 bases, with 12 bases lying between them. The CDR3 sequence is 14 residues long. The germline CDR1 and CDR2 sequences are MRHNA and SNTAGT. Here the CDR3 reads CASKRGLDTGELFF. For the CDR3, the DNA is TGTGCCAGCAAAAGGGGCTTGGACACCGGGGAGCTGTTTTTT.

The chain carries TRBV15 and TRBJ2-5, with D possibly being TRBD2 (6 bases). V dropped 1 base and J dropped 2 bases, with 8 bases sitting between them. Germline CDR1 and CDR2: LNHNV and YYDKDF (reference sequence). The length of the CDR3 is 14 residues. CDR3 sequence (DNA): TGTGCCACCAGCAGAGTTGGAGGGCAAGAGACCCAGTACTTC. Protein product: CATSRVGGQETQYF.

This clone appeared a few times. The J gene is TRBJ2-1, the V gene TRBV6-5; 8 bases agree with TRBD1. From germline, CDR1 is MNHEY and CDR2 SVGAGI. Trimming at V came to 4 bases and at J to 5 bases, leaving 7 bases not matched to a gene. This CDR3 is 15 amino acids long. CDR3 region: CASSSRDRPHNEQFF. As DNA, the CDR3 is TGTGCCAGCAGTTCCCGGGACAGGCCGCACAATGAGCAGTTCTTC.

J is TRBJ1-1 and V is TRBV14; tentatively, D is TRBD1 (5 bases). Trimming stripped 8 bases from V and 0 bases from J, with 13 bases between. Germline V gives CDR1 SGHDN, CDR2 FVKESK. The CDR3 totals 14 residues. The CDR3 nucleotides read TGTGCCAGCCGGAATAGGACACTGAACACTGAAGCTTTCTTT. It specifies CASRNRTLNTEAFF.

This clone was found once. The CDR3 loop reads CASSPDRETGGYTF. CDR3 in DNA: TGTGCCAGCAGCCCCGACAGAGAAACGGGCGGCTACACCTTC. The chain joins TRBV5-5 to TRBJ1-2; TRBD1 is a possible D gene (5 bases). This CDR3 contains 14 residues. Germline values: CDR1 SGHKS, CDR2 YYEKEE (reference sequence). V was pared by 4 bases and J by 8 bases, with 18 bases between.

The genes are TRBV10-3 and TRBJ2-5, with 14 bases aligning to TRBD2. With V trimmed by 5 bases and J by 5 bases, 7 bases remained unmatched. Germline lookup yields CDR1 ENHRY and CDR2 SYGVKD. The CDR3 length is 16 residues. The chain's CDR3 is CAISTGLAGGGETQYF. CDR3 in DNA: TGTGCCATCAGTACTGGACTAGCGGGAGGAGGGGAGACCCAGTACTTC.

This clone was picked up one time. The chain recombines TRBV28 with TRBJ2-1; 7 nucleotides match TRBD2. This CDR3 has 13 residues. Germline CDR1 and CDR2: MDHEN and SYDVKM. The junction had 2 bases not matched to a gene; V was cut back by 8 bases and J by 1 base. The CDR3: CASRGRSYNEQFF. The DNA of the CDR3 is TGTGCCAGCCGCGGGAGATCCTACAATGAGCAGTTCTTC.

V gene TRBV28 combines with J gene TRBJ1-6; D gene unclear. Germline lookup yields CDR1 MDHEN and CDR2 SYDVKM. Trimming took off 6 bases at V and 6 bases at J, with 6 bases between the two ends. The CDR3 runs 12 residues. CDR3 DNA: TGTGCCAGCAGACACCTTAATTCACCCCTCCACTTT. It yields the protein CASRHLNSPLHF.

This clone has just one count. The CDR3, as DNA: TGTGCCAGCAGCTTGACCGGCGGCTACGAGCAGTACTTC. Encoded protein: CASSLTGGYEQYF. The chain carries TRBV7-3 and TRBJ2-7; D is undetermined. CDR3 length: 13 amino acids. From germline, CDR1 is SGHTA and CDR2 FQGTGA. Deletions cut 3 bases from V and 3 bases from J, with 9 bases between.

The chain is built from TRBV28 and TRBJ2-2; D possibly corresponds to TRBD1 (6 bases). CDR1 MDHEN and CDR2 SYDVKM come from the germline V gene. The CDR3 loop spans 12 amino acids. The V and J ends lost 8 bases and 6 bases respectively, with 10 bases between them. The CDR3, as DNA: TGTGCCAGCTGGGGGCTGGCCGGGGAGCTGTTTTTT. It codes for CASWGLAGELFF.

CDR3 bases: TGTGCCAGCAGTTCGGACCGCAGAGGGACCTTC. It yields the protein CASSSDRRGTF. This chain uses TRBV28 with TRBJ1-2; D is ambiguous. The germline CDR1 and CDR2 sequences are MDHEN and SYDVKM. The CDR3 consists of 11 residues. With 4 bases removed from V and 14 bases from J, the gap between germline ends came to 14 bases.

This clone was detected once. J is TRBJ2-3 and V is TRBV10-2; D gene ambiguous. Germline V CDR1 and CDR2: WSHSY, SAAADI. The CDR3 totals 14 residues. V was cut by 7 bases and J by 0 bases, with 11 bases left in between. In DNA form, the CDR3 reads TGCGCCAGCAACCTAGGTTCTAGCACAGATACGCAGTATTTT. Its protein product is CASNLGSSTDTQYF.